This T cell receptor beta chain was profiled in a study of blood T cell repertoires in COVID-19. Study in general: The United States, Italy and Spain supplied acute and convalescent COVID-19 samples.

As processed by the authors: Nucleated cell counts were estimated from reference gene primer amplification. Sequencing used immunoSEQ multiplex PCR; TCRdb keeps in-frame clones, though not all of them. V and J calls and clone size are given by that table; D and trimming were obtained from the DNA. This table holds about 270,000 clones, 85% found once. The V gene's germline CDR1 is SGHNT and CDR2 YYREEE (reference sequence). There are 13 residues in the CDR3. Between the trimmed V and J ends, which lost 4 bases and 3 bases, there was a span of 8 bases. This clonotype originated in a human donor in a cohort sampled during active COVID-19. The sample consisted of peripheral blood. The V and J genes are TRBV5-4 and TRBJ2-1; the D gene is possibly TRBD1 (6 bases). CDR3 protein: CASSPDSYNEQFF. DNA for the CDR3: TGTGCCAGCAGCCCGGACAGCTACAATGAGCAGTTCTTC. Drawing the rest from reference TRBV5-4 and TRBJ2-1, the complete variable domain is ETGVTQSPTHLIKTRGQQVTLRCSSQSGHNTVSWYQQALGQGPQFIFQYYREEENGRGNFPPRFSGLQFPNYSSELNVNALELDDSALYLCASSPDSYNEQFFGPGTRLTVL.